These 26 T cell receptor beta chains originate from one sample sequenced in a study of shared clonotypes between healthy human individuals. Data came from immunoSEQ multiplex PCR; TCRdb stores just in-frame clones and leaves some out. The profile covers approximately 1,000,000 clones, with 60% to 80% appearing a single time and almost 0.9% taken by the ten largest. The sequenced sample was memory CD4+ T cells from PBMCs. The subset: CD45RA-negative fraction. The receptor source for this set is a man between 18 and 29 years old in good health. Some clones in this sample may be carry-over from other donors' samples.

The chain employs TRBV29-1 and TRBJ1-1; the D is unclear. This CDR3 has 11 amino acids. The germline CDR1 and CDR2 sequences are SQVTM and ANQGSEA. V lost 7 bases and J 3 bases, leaving 9 bases between the germline ends. The CDR3 loop reads CSASRDTEAFF. The DNA of the CDR3 is TGCAGCGCCTCGAGGGACACTGAAGCTTTCTTT. Variable domain in full (rest from reference TRBV29-1 and TRBJ1-1): SAVISQKPSRDICQRGTSLTIQCQVDSQVTMMFWYRQQPGQSLTLIATANQGSEATYESGFVIDKFPISRPNLTFSTLTVSNMSPEDSSIYLCSASRDTEAFFGQGTRLTVV.

This clone was counted only a few times. The genes are TRBV30 and TRBJ2-7, with TRBD2 matching 12 bases. This CDR3 spans 14 amino acids. Looked up from germline, CDR1 is GTSNPN and CDR2 is SVGIG (reference sequence). The junction had 7 bases not matched to a gene; V was cut back by 8 bases and J by 2 bases. The chain's CDR3 is CAVARLAGAYEQYF. The CDR3 bases are TGTGCCGTAGCGCGACTAGCGGGAGCCTACGAGCAGTACTTC.

The chain links TRBV30 to TRBJ2-5; D possibly corresponds to TRBD2 (6 bases). CDR3 length: 15 residues. Trimming took off 1 base at V and 3 bases at J, with 15 bases between the two ends. CDR1 is GTSNPN, CDR2 SVGIG, per germline (reference sequence). The CDR3, as DNA: TGTGCCTGGAGTGACTGGGTAGGCGGGGAAGAGACCCAGTACTTC. Its translation is CAWSDWVGGEETQYF. The whole variable domain, filled in from reference TRBV30 and TRBJ2-5, reads SQTIHQWPATLVQPVGSPLSLECTVEGTSNPNLYWYRQAAGRGLQLLFYSVGIGQISSEVPQNLSASRPQDRQFILSSKKLLLSDSGFYLCAWSDWVGGEETQYFGPGTRLLVL.

This rearrangement joins TRBV10-3 to TRBJ1-5, with a possible D match to TRBD1 (6 bases). The CDR3 runs to 14 residues. Germline V gene lookup returns CDR1 ENHRY and CDR2 SYGVKD. Trimming took 8 bases from V and 0 from J, leaving 11 bases between them. The CDR3, as DNA: TGTGCCATCGCGGGGACAAGTAGCAATCAGCCCCAGCATTTT. Its protein product is CAIAGTSSNQPQHF.

This chain uses TRBV28 with TRBJ2-7, with unresolved D. Germline V gene lookup returns CDR1 MDHEN and CDR2 SYDVKM. This CDR3 has 15 residues. V lost 5 bases and J lost 0, with 14 bases in between. The CDR3 reads CASSAPVDGSYEQYF. DNA of the CDR3: TGTGCCAGCAGTGCACCGGTGGACGGCTCCTACGAGCAGTACTTC.

This clone was recorded only once. The chain employs TRBV5-6 and TRBJ2-1; TRBD2 aligns across 11 bases. V trimming: 0 bases; J trimming: 6 bases; junction bases outside the gene matches: 11. CDR1 is SGHDT and CDR2 is YYEEEE in the germline V gene. This CDR3 region has 18 residues. The CDR3 DNA sequence: TGTGCCAGCAGCTTGGTACTAGCGGGAGATCCTAGGGCCAATGAGCAGTTCTTC. Translating it yields CASSLVLAGDPRANEQFF.

On this clone itself: The same CDR3 is also encoded by other DNA sequences in this sample. This chain links TRBV5-1 with TRBJ2-3; tentative D call: TRBD2 (5 bases). Germline V CDR1 and CDR2: SGHRS, YFSETQ. CDR3 length equals 14 residues. Trimming left V 4 bases short and J 1 base short, with 10 bases between. The CDR3 is CASSLSGGTDTQYF. The CDR3 bases are TGCGCCAGCAGCCTAAGCGGCGGCACAGATACGCAGTATTTT.

The chain has TRBV11-1 and TRBJ2-3; D not certain. CDR1 SGHAT and CDR2 FQDESV come from the germline V gene (reference sequence). CDR3 length equals 11 residues. V was shortened by 8 bases and J by 4 bases, with 7 bases between the two germline ends. The CDR3 reads CASSTSDTQYF. For the CDR3, the DNA is TGTGCCAGCTCCACGTCAGATACGCAGTATTTT.

The J gene is TRBJ2-1, the V gene TRBV27, with D perhaps TRBD2 (6 bases). V gave up 4 bases and J gave up 6 bases, with 22 bases separating them. The germline V gene has CDR1 MNHEY and CDR2 SMNVEV (reference sequence). The CDR3 consists of 17 residues. CDR3 residues: CASSSPYVGGGLNEQFF. Here the CDR3 DNA reads TGTGCCAGCAGTTCCCCCTACGTGGGAGGTGGCCTCAATGAGCAGTTCTTC.

The genes are TRBV14 and TRBJ2-4; D unclear. V was clipped by 0 bases and J by 6 bases, with 12 bases between them. CDR1 is SGHDN and CDR2 is FVKESK in the germline V gene. The CDR3 sequence is 15 residues long. CDR3 in DNA: TGTGCCAGCAGCCAAGAGACTCAACAGCTAAACATTCAGTACTTC. Amino acid sequence: CASSQETQQLNIQYF.

As to this clone: Given a far larger clone just one base away, this is likely a sequencing read error. The CDR3 coding sequence is TGTGCCAGCAGCCAAGTGGGGCTAGCGGGAGTGGGTGAGACCCAGTACTTC. Its translation: CASSQVGLAGVGETQYF. V usage is TRBV5-4 and J usage is TRBJ2-5, with 10 bases identical to TRBD2. V shed 4 bases, J shed 5 bases, and the junction held 14 bases outside the gene matches. CDR3 size: 17 residues. Germline CDR1 SGHNT, CDR2 YYREEE (reference sequence).

The chain employs TRBV4-3 and TRBJ2-1, with 7 bases lining up with TRBD2. The CDR3 has 16 amino acids. Trimming took 5 bases from V and 2 from J; bases not matched to a gene: 9. The germline V gene encodes CDR1 LGHNA and CDR2 YSLEER. The CDR3 coding sequence is TGCGCCAGCAGCTCCCGTGAGGCGGGGGCCTACAATGAGCAGTTCTTC. Translation: CASSSREAGAYNEQFF.

To note about this clone: The sample has other DNA sequences that encode this CDR3 too. The V gene is TRBV18, the J gene TRBJ1-2; weak D call: TRBD1 (5 bases). V dropped 3 bases and J dropped 4 bases, with 9 bases sitting between them. Germline-derived CDR1 and CDR2 are KGHSH and LQKENI. The CDR3 covers 13 residues. The CDR3 DNA follows: TGTGCCAGCTCACCGGGGACGGGCTATGGCTACACCTTC. This codes for CASSPGTGYGYTF.

The gene calls are TRBV6-6 and TRBJ1-1; D is uncertain. Germline loops: CDR1 MNHNY, CDR2 SVGAGI (reference sequence). This CDR3 comprises 15 residues. V lost 4 bases and J 0 bases, leaving 12 bases between the germline ends. CDR3 loop: CASSSLDGMNTEAFF. The CDR3 coding sequence is TGTGCCAGCAGTTCCCTCGACGGCATGAACACTGAAGCTTTCTTT.

The V gene is TRBV10-2, the J gene TRBJ2-3, with D possibly TRBD2 on 6 matching bases. V was shortened by 3 bases and J by 2 bases, with 15 bases between the two germline ends. Germline V gene lookup returns CDR1 WSHSY and CDR2 SAAADI. The CDR3 contains 16 residues. The CDR3 DNA follows: TGCGCCAGCAGTGACTTCCAAGCGGGCGCCACAGATACGCAGTATTTT. Translating it yields CASSDFQAGATDTQYF.

To note about this clone: At the DNA level, this CDR3 is encoded by other sequences in the same sample as well. The chain employs TRBV7-9 and TRBJ2-7, with 7 bases that match TRBD2. The ends lost 3 bases at V and 1 base at J; junction bases unmatched: 3. Germline-derived CDR1 and CDR2 are SEHNR and FQNEAQ (reference sequence). The CDR3 has 14 amino acids. This CDR3 is CASSFSSGSYEQYF. CDR3 coding DNA: TGTGCCAGCAGCTTCTCTAGCGGTTCCTACGAGCAGTACTTC. Based on the CDR3 plus reference TRBV7-9 and TRBJ2-7, the full variable domain is DTGVSQNPRHKITKRGQNVTFRCDPISEHNRLYWYRQTLGQGPEFLTYFQNEAQLEKSRLLSDRFSAERPKGSFSTLEIQRTEQGDSAMYLCASSFSSGSYEQYFGPGTRLTVT.

This chain uses TRBV5-1 with TRBJ2-1, with no clear D. CDR1 is SGHRS, CDR2 YFSETQ, per germline. Trimming removed 2 bases from V and 5 bases from J, with 8 bases in between. The CDR3 runs 13 residues. CDR3 nucleotide sequence: TGCGCCAGCAGCTTTTCGCTAAACAATGAGCAGTTCTTC. This gives the protein CASSFSLNNEQFF.

The gene calls are TRBV28 and TRBJ1-5, with D maybe TRBD1 (6 bases). The V end was cut by 10 bases, the J end by 6 bases, with 19 bases between. The germline gives CDR1 MDHEN, CDR2 SYDVKM. The CDR3 spans 14 residues. This chain's CDR3 is CATVITGSAQPQHF. CDR3 DNA sequence: TGTGCCACCGTGATTACAGGGTCGGCTCAGCCCCAGCATTTT.

This chain uses TRBV6-1 with TRBJ2-7; tentatively, D is TRBD2 (5 bases). Trimming left V 1 base short and J 2 bases short, with 12 bases between. This CDR3 spans 15 amino acids. Looked up from germline, CDR1 is MNHNS and CDR2 is SASEGT. In nucleotides, the CDR3 is TGTGCCAGCAGTGAAGTGACTATGACCGCCTACGAGCAGTACTTC. Its translation is CASSEVTMTAYEQYF.

The chain is built from TRBV28 and TRBJ1-5; no definite D call. The V and J ends lost 6 bases and 4 bases respectively, with 19 bases between them. Looked up from germline, CDR1 is MDHEN and CDR2 is SYDVKM. The CDR3 runs 16 residues. CDR3 protein: CASSLYRPSGNQPQHF. CDR3 nucleotide sequence: TGTGCCAGCAGCCTATACCGTCCTTCGGGGAATCAGCCCCAGCATTTT. The whole variable domain, remainder taken from reference TRBV28 and TRBJ1-5, is DVKVTQSSRYLVKRTGEKVFLECVQDMDHENMFWYRQDPGLGLRLIYFSYDVKMKEKGDIPEGYSVSREKKERFSLILESASTNQTSMYLCASSLYRPSGNQPQHFGDGTRLSIL.

The genes are TRBV2 and TRBJ2-3, with TRBD2 identical over 12 bases. The CDR3 has 16 residues. With 3 bases clipped from V and 5 bases from J, the junction kept 6 bases outside the gene matches. From germline, CDR1 is SNHLY and CDR2 FYNNEI. CDR3: CASSESSGRARDTQYF. CDR3 in DNA: TGTGCCAGCAGTGAGTCTAGCGGGAGGGCCCGAGATACGCAGTATTTT.

This clone was seen a handful of times. Other DNA sequences in this specimen translate into the identical CDR3. The chain joins TRBV29-1 to TRBJ1-1; TRBD1 matches at 7 bases. V lost 7 bases and J lost 1; bases outside the gene matches: 6. The CDR3 contains 13 residues. Germline V gene sequence: CDR1 SQVTM, CDR2 ANQGSEA. The CDR3 protein is CSAAGQANTEAFF. CDR3 bases: TGCAGCGCTGCCGGACAGGCGAACACTGAAGCTTTCTTT.

The chain recombines TRBV27 with TRBJ2-7; 10 bases are shared with TRBD1. The V and J ends lost 6 bases and 5 bases, in that order; junction bases with no gene match: 16. This CDR3 region has 17 residues. Germline V gene data show CDR1 as MNHEY and CDR2 as SMNVEV (reference sequence). For the CDR3, the DNA is TGTGCCAGCAGGCAGTCTAGCCTCCGGGACAGGGGTCACGAGCAGTACTTC. Translated, it gives CASRQSSLRDRGHEQYF.

This chain connects TRBV29-1 to TRBJ2-1; 9 nucleotides match TRBD2. The V gene's germline CDR1 is SQVTM and CDR2 ANQGSEA. The CDR3 contains 13 residues. With V trimmed by 7 bases and J by 8 bases, 9 bases remained unmatched. The CDR3 protein is CSEISGSGDEQFF. The DNA for the CDR3 is TGCAGCGAGATTAGCGGGAGTGGAGATGAGCAGTTCTTC.

This chain uses TRBV18 with TRBJ1-1, with D possibly TRBD1 on 6 matching bases. This CDR3 spans 15 amino acids. Trimming took off 0 bases at V and 2 bases at J, with 10 bases between the two ends. CDR1 and CDR2 (germline): KGHSH, LQKENI. CDR3 bases: TGTGCCAGCTCACCACCCGGGACACCTAACACTGAAGCTTTCTTT. Translated: CASSPPGTPNTEAFF.

The chain combines TRBV6-1 with TRBJ1-2; D might be TRBD1 (6 bases). The ends were cut back, 2 bases at V and 7 bases at J, with 20 bases in the middle. The CDR3 totals 16 residues. Germline assignment: CDR1 MNHNS and CDR2 SASEGT. DNA of the CDR3: TGTGCCAGCAGTGAAAACCAACTTAGGACAGTAGTTGGCTACACCTTC. The encoded protein is CASSENQLRTVVGYTF.